This T cell receptor (beta chain) came from a study of blood T cells in healthy people across ages. The J segment lost 3 bases and the V segment lost 1 base, leaving 6 bases of the junction unmatched. The CDR3 totals 15 residues. The germline V gene encodes CDR1 LGHNA and CDR2 YNFKEQ. A sample-barcoded 5' primer and a J-beta primer mix were used in a second PCR of about 7 to 12 cycles. TCRdb analysed the 5' RACE reads with MiXCR anew, one entry per CDR3 protein. The table records just over 1 million distinct CDR3 sequences, less than 50% of them present only once. The chain combines TRBV4-2 with TRBJ2-7; 7 nucleotides agree with TRBD2. The source of this sequence is a woman aged 55-69 years in good health. The sequenced sample consisted of blood. The CDR3 nucleotides are TGTGCCAGCAGCCAAGTTGGCGGGAGTAACTACGAGCAGTACTTC. Protein sequence: CASSQVGGSNYEQYF.